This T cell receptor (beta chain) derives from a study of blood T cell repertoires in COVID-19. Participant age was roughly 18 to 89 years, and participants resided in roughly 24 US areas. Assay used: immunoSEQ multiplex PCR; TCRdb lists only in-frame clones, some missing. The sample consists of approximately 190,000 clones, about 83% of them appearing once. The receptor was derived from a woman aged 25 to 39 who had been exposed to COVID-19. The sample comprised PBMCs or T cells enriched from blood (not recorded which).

CDR3 DNA: TGCAGCGTTGGGACTAGCGGGGCCCAAGAGACCCAGTACTTC. It encodes CSVGTSGAQETQYF. The chain employs TRBV29-1 and TRBJ2-5; 12 bases align to TRBD2. Looked up from germline, CDR1 is SQVTM and CDR2 is ANQGSEA. The junction had 1 base not matched to a gene; V was cut back by 4 bases and J by 1 base. The CDR3 runs 14 residues.